A single sample is the source of the 24 T cell receptor beta chains below, sequenced in a study of shared clonotypes between healthy human individuals. Naive-designated CD8 cells lacked CD45RO, were positively enriched for CCR7, and omitted terminally differentiated effector memory CD45RA+ cells. Here immunoSEQ multiplex PCR was the method, and the copy in TCRdb shows in-frame clones only, minus some. Of around 650,000 clones in the sample, around 96% were seen once. The sequencing sample was made of naive CD8+ T cells sorted from blood. All receptors derive from a woman aged 30 to 39 in good health.

For this clone: A junction boundary mismatches the germline segment, possibly from a read error. This chain links TRBV27 with TRBJ2-2, with D tentatively TRBD2 (7 bases). CDR3 length: 15 amino acids. Germline V gives CDR1 MNHEY, CDR2 SMNVEV (reference sequence). In DNA, the CDR3 is TGCGCCAGCAGCCCGAGGGGGGGCGGCACCGGGGAGCTGTTTTTT. Translation gives CASSPRGGGTGELFF.

CDR3 DNA: TGCGCCAGCAGCTCTCCACGGACAGGGGCAAACACTGAAGCTTTCTTT. Translation gives CASSSPRTGANTEAFF. This chain links TRBV4-1 with TRBJ1-1; 9 nucleotides match TRBD1. Germline V gives CDR1 MGHRA, CDR2 YSYEKL. The CDR3 spans 16 residues. Losses at the gene ends were 5 bases for V and 2 bases for J; bases not matched to a gene: 9.

This clone was found once. The J gene is TRBJ2-7, the V gene TRBV27; TRBD2 matches at 11 bases. The trim removed 2 bases at V and 4 bases at J, leaving 4 bases unmatched. The CDR3 is 15 residues long. Germline V gene data show CDR1 as MNHEY and CDR2 as SMNVEV (reference sequence). The CDR3 DNA is TGTGCCAGCAGTTTAGGTAGCGGGAGGGCTTACGAGCAGTACTTC. This encodes CASSLGSGRAYEQYF.

The chain employs TRBV28 and TRBJ1-1; no firm D call. This CDR3 is 12 amino acids long. Trimming removed 2 bases from V and 8 bases from J, with 9 bases in between. Germline CDR1 MDHEN, CDR2 SYDVKM. In nucleotides, the CDR3 is TGTGCCAGCAGTTTAGAACAGTACGAAGCTTTCTTT. This encodes CASSLEQYEAFF.

The CDR3 is CASAPWGYRVEQYF. The CDR3 DNA reads TGTGCCAGCGCCCCGTGGGGATACCGCGTTGAGCAGTACTTC. The chain joins TRBV2 to TRBJ2-7; D is uncertain. Germline-derived CDR1 and CDR2 are SNHLY and FYNNEI. This CDR3 has 14 residues. Trimming removed 8 bases from V and 7 bases from J, with 21 bases in between.

The CDR3 nucleotides are TGCGCCAGCAGCCTTCGGACTAGCGGGGTGTACGAGCAGTACTTC. This sequence encodes CASSLRTSGVYEQYF. The gene calls are TRBV5-1 and TRBJ2-7; 12 bases are a match to TRBD2. V lost 4 bases, J lost 4 bases, and 6 bases stayed unmatched. The CDR3 runs 15 residues. Germline values: CDR1 SGHRS, CDR2 YFSETQ.

As to this clone: Other DNA sequences of this sample code for an identical CDR3. The J gene is TRBJ2-7, the V gene TRBV2; the D is unclear. Germline lookup yields CDR1 SNHLY and CDR2 FYNNEI. The CDR3 consists of 10 residues. Deletions cut 8 bases from V and 3 bases from J, with 5 bases between. The CDR3 loop reads CASGGYEQYF. The DNA of the CDR3 is TGTGCCAGCGGCGGCTACGAGCAGTACTTC.

The chain joins TRBV2 to TRBJ2-1; the match to TRBD2 covers 10 bases. This CDR3 comprises 18 residues. J was trimmed by 0 bases and V by 4 bases; bases with no gene match: 9. Germline-derived CDR1 and CDR2 are SNHLY and FYNNEI. The CDR3 sequence is CASSGSASGSLSYNEQFF. CDR3 bases: TGTGCCAGCAGTGGCAGCGCTAGCGGGAGCCTCTCCTACAATGAGCAGTTCTTC.

The chain carries TRBV28 and TRBJ2-3, with TRBD2 matching 7 bases. The CDR3 covers 14 residues. V lost 6 bases to trimming and J lost 11 bases; unmatched junction nucleotides: 14. Looked up from germline, CDR1 is MDHEN and CDR2 is SYDVKM. The CDR3 protein is CASRDLGGGLLQYF. In DNA, the CDR3 is TGTGCCAGCAGGGACCTTGGGGGAGGGCTGCTGCAGTATTTT.

The chain uses TRBV10-2 and TRBJ1-5; D is ambiguous. The CDR3 covers 8 residues. The germline CDR1 and CDR2 sequences are WSHSY and SAAADI. V dropped 9 bases and J dropped 9 bases, with 3 bases sitting between them. The CDR3 loop reads CASLPQHF. The CDR3 nucleotides read TGCGCCAGTCTGCCCCAGCATTTT.

The chain carries TRBV28 and TRBJ2-5; TRBD2 is a possible D gene (6 bases). The germline V and J ends were trimmed by 3 bases and 5 bases, with 16 bases remaining between them. Germline CDR1 reads MDHEN; CDR2 reads SYDVKM. The CDR3 length is 15 residues. The CDR3 region is CASSFSLSGSETQYF. CDR3 coding DNA: TGTGCCAGCAGTTTCAGTCTTTCCGGGAGTGAGACCCAGTACTTC.

The chain joins TRBV2 to TRBJ1-1; D gene ambiguous. The CDR3 runs 14 residues. The V gene lost 6 bases and the J gene lost 0 bases, with 11 bases spanning the gap. CDR1 is SNHLY, CDR2 FYNNEI, per germline. The chain's CDR3 is CASSVQTLNTEAFF. Written as DNA, the CDR3 is TGTGCCAGCAGCGTACAGACGTTGAACACTGAAGCTTTCTTT.

The chain uses TRBV19 and TRBJ1-2; tentative D call: TRBD1 (6 bases). Germline CDR1 reads LNHDA; CDR2 reads SQIVND (reference sequence). Trimming removed 1 base at V and 4 bases at J, with 10 bases between. The CDR3 has 14 residues. CDR3 protein: CASSIGDTAYGYTF. The CDR3 coding sequence is TGTGCCAGTAGTATAGGGGACACCGCCTATGGCTACACCTTC. Drawing the rest from reference TRBV19 and TRBJ1-2, the complete variable domain is DGGITQSPKYLFRKEGQNVTLSCEQNLNHDAMYWYRQDPGQGLRLIYYSQIVNDFQKGDIAEGYSVSREKKESFPLTVTSAQKNPTAFYLCASSIGDTAYGYTFGSGTRLTVV.

The genes are TRBV19 and TRBJ1-5; D is unresolved. The CDR3 is 16 amino acids. V gave up 0 bases and J gave up 2 bases, with 11 bases separating them. CDR1 is LNHDA, CDR2 SQIVND, per germline (reference sequence). The CDR3 spells CASSIEALFGNQPQHF. The CDR3 coding sequence is TGTGCCAGTAGTATAGAGGCCCTCTTTGGCAATCAGCCCCAGCATTTT.

The chain recombines TRBV27 with TRBJ2-7, with 8 bases matching TRBD1. The CDR3 is 14 amino acids. In germline, CDR1 is MNHEY, CDR2 SMNVEV (reference sequence). Germline trimming cut 5 bases from V and 5 bases from J; bases unmatched to any gene: 8. The CDR3 spells CASSLRQGSDEQYF. The CDR3 region has the DNA TGTGCCAGCAGTCTCCGACAGGGGTCGGACGAGCAGTACTTC.

This sequence joins TRBV2 and TRBJ2-7, with D possibly being TRBD2 (6 bases). The CDR3 consists of 15 residues. Germline CDR1 is SNHLY and CDR2 is FYNNEI. V was cut by 4 bases and J by 2 bases, with 15 bases left in between. The CDR3, as DNA: TGTGCCAGCAGTGTTTCGGTAGCGGCCCCCTACGAGCAGTACTTC. It codes for CASSVSVAAPYEQYF.

The rearrangement uses TRBV4-1 and TRBJ2-7; D is uncertain. The CDR3 sequence is 15 residues long. The V and J ends lost 0 bases and 6 bases respectively, with 15 bases between them. The V gene's germline CDR1 is MGHRA and CDR2 YSYEKL. DNA for the CDR3: TGCGCCAGCAGCCAAGACCCCGGCGGAGTTCTCGAGCAGTACTTC. It codes for CASSQDPGGVLEQYF.

The J gene is TRBJ2-5, the V gene TRBV11-2; D perhaps matches TRBD1 (6 bases). V was clipped by 0 bases and J by 4 bases, with 9 bases between them. The CDR3 contains 14 residues. CDR1 is SGHAT and CDR2 is FQNNGV in the germline V gene. The CDR3 DNA reads as TGTGCCAGCAGCTTAGAAGTAGGGGGAGAGACCCAGTACTTC. Protein product: CASSLEVGGETQYF.

This rearrangement joins TRBV19 to TRBJ2-7, with D unresolved. The CDR3 loop spans 13 amino acids. The V and J ends lost 5 bases and 2 bases respectively, with 10 bases between them. Germline V lookup: CDR1 LNHDA, CDR2 SQIVND (reference sequence). DNA for the CDR3: TGTGCCAGTAGTGGGCTAGTTCCCTACGAGCAGTACTTC. Translating gives CASSGLVPYEQYF.

This rearrangement joins TRBV7-9 to TRBJ2-1; 8 bases fit TRBD1. The germline V gene encodes CDR1 SEHNR and CDR2 FQNEAQ (reference sequence). V gave up 5 bases and J gave up 4 bases; unmatched junction bases: 1. This CDR3 is built from 13 residues. CDR3 DNA sequence: TGTGCCAGCAGCGGGACAGGTTACAATGAGCAGTTCTTC. It translates to CASSGTGYNEQFF.

This clone is a singleton in its sample. The chain combines TRBV27 with TRBJ2-7, with D maybe TRBD2 (6 bases). V gave up 5 bases and J gave up 3 bases, with 20 bases separating them. CDR1 and CDR2 from the germline V gene are MNHEY and SMNVEV (reference sequence). This CDR3 spans 16 amino acids. CDR3 loop: CASSHLEGPPFYEQYF. CDR3 coding DNA: TGTGCCAGCAGTCACCTGGAGGGACCCCCCTTCTACGAGCAGTACTTC.

This clone occurred once. Different DNA sequences within this sample yield the same CDR3. The V call is TRBV9, the J call TRBJ2-2; TRBD1 is a possible D gene (5 bases). Germline loops: CDR1 SGDLS, CDR2 YYNGEE. Trimming pared 0 bases from V and 6 bases from J, leaving 6 bases between. The length of the CDR3 is 13 residues. The CDR3 DNA follows: TGTGCCAGCAGCGTAGTAGGGGCCGGGGAGCTGTTTTTT. Its protein is CASSVVGAGELFF. Supplemented by reference TRBV9 and TRBJ2-2, the full variable domain reads DSGVTQTPKHLITATGQRVTLRCSPRSGDLSVYWYQQSLDQGLQFLIQYYNGEERAKGNILERFSAQQFPDLHSELNLSSLELGDSALYFCASSVVGAGELFFGEGSRLTVL.

As to this clone: Additional DNA sequences in this sample encode the identical CDR3. This sequence joins TRBV19 and TRBJ1-5; perhaps TRBD1 as D (5 bases). Trimming shortened V by 3 bases and J by 5 bases, and 11 bases separated the two germline ends. Per the germline V gene, CDR1 is LNHDA and CDR2 is SQIVND (reference sequence). The CDR3 is 14 amino acids. CDR3 bases: TGTGCCAGTAGTATTGGGGGGGGTTATCAGCCCCAGCATTTT. The encoded protein is CASSIGGGYQPQHF.

About this clone itself: The identical CDR3 is also encoded by other nucleotide sequences in the sample. V and J are TRBV28 and TRBJ1-5; no firm D call. The CDR3 is 14 residues long. Trimming removed 3 bases at V and 0 bases at J, with 6 bases between. Germline lookup yields CDR1 MDHEN and CDR2 SYDVKM. The CDR3 DNA reads TGTGCCAGCAGTTTTTCGGGTAGCAATCAGCCCCAGCATTTT. Protein: CASSFSGSNQPQHF.